This T cell receptor (beta chain) was sequenced in a study of T-cell memory formation after mild COVID-19 (dated by TCRdb to the early 2020s). For the study in its entirety: Most TCR sequence clusters were specific to one of the two donors. Two young, previously healthy adult volunteers, one female and one male, were included in the cohort. In two donors, T-cell clones that expanded and contracted after mild COVID-19 were followed by sequencing TCRalpha and TCRbeta repertoires longitudinally. On the study overall, not on this receptor specifically: Some responding clones were detected in pre-infection memory, which suggested that pre-existing cross-reactive memory T cells had joined the SARS-CoV-2 response. The study covered only a couple of mild cases, and larger cohorts including severe cases with pre-infection samples were considered necessary. Clones that contracted from day 15 to 85 showed balanced CD4/CD8 phenotypes, whereas a second wave of clones that expanded from day 15 to 37 leaned towards CD4+. Contracting CD4+ clones appeared mostly in the CM and EM memory subsets, whereas CD8+ clones were enriched in EMRA. Whether the second-wave clones peaking on day 37 were SARS-CoV-2 specific was not confirmed.

On this clonotype: It lacks a known antigen. Per-nucleotide qualities are absent, and no much larger clonotype sits a single base away.

Ficoll-Paque density gradient centrifugation was the method used to isolate PBMCs. TCRdb shows the sequencer as Illumina NovaSeq 6000. cDNA libraries for TCRalpha and TCRbeta were prepared by 5'RACE using constant-segment primers, with sample barcodes and unique molecular identifiers added. Trizol reagent was used to extract RNA from every sample. The libraries were amplified in two PCR steps, and the second step added a second sample barcode and Illumina TruSeq adapters. The libraries were sequenced on an Illumina NovaSeq using 2 x 150 bp paired-end reads. As for the authors' bioinformatics: With migec v1.2.7, reads were demultiplexed and then collapsed into UMI-guided consensus sequences. Using mixcr v2.1.11, the UMI consensuses were aligned to TRA and TRB V and J templates and assembled into clonotypes. A clonotype was counted as expanded or contracted only if both edgeR and NoisET called the change significant, with noise models trained on biological replicates. For edgeR calls, a false discovery rate-adjusted p below 0.01 and a log2 fold-change threshold of 1 were applied. As an exploratory analysis of dynamics, PCA with hierarchical clustering was applied to max-normalized trajectories of the 1000 most abundant clonotypes. Separately sequenced CD4+ and CD8+ repertoires were used to assign a CD4 or CD8 phenotype to each responding clone. TCRdb handled the public reads itself, with Q25 trimming in fastp and clone calling in MiXCR, and kept productive beta chains. Identical CDR3 protein sequences are pooled into one entry, listed with their most common genes and DNA. The V and J calls reflect TCRdb's pipeline rather than the authors' work. Across this sample there are approximately 400,000 distinct CDR3 sequences, with roughly a quarter seen only once. The top ten constitute 7% to 9.5% of the sample.

CDR3 length: 13 amino acids, cysteine to phenylalanine. Only the CDR3 part of the read is kept: 39 bases, read in frame from the first base. Trimming removed 3 bases from V and 6 bases from J, leaving 10 bases between the germline ends. Per the germline V gene, SGHRS is the CDR1 and YFSETQ is the CDR2. Material for sequencing was PBMCs or a T cell subset sorted from them (not recorded which). The sequence derives from an adult woman who had mild COVID-19 (a few samples of this study predate the infection). The sample titles of this study are shuffled in the database, so cell type and time point are left out; the donor was told from shared clones. This receptor chain uses TRBV5-1 and TRBJ2-1, with TRBD2 tentatively as D gene (7 bases match). The CDR3 protein sequence reads: CASSSRGANEQFF. The sequence in DNA is TGCGCCAGCAGCTCTCGGGGGGCCAATGAGCAGTTCTTC.